What follows are 5 T cell receptor beta chains derived from one specimen sequenced in a study of neurological immune-mediated disorders. TCRdb analysed the 5' RACE reads with MiXCR anew, one entry per CDR3 protein. The sample records tens of thousands of distinct CDR3 sequences, 3.4% being singletons. The source material was PBMCs. Every receptor here comes from a man between 40 and 49 years old with multiple sclerosis.

The sample holds many counts of this clonotype. This chain connects TRBV6-1 to TRBJ2-3; TRBD2 matches 9 bases. This CDR3 is built from 14 residues. After removal of 8 bases from V and 5 bases from J, the junction contained 8 bases not matched to a gene. Germline V lookup: CDR1 MNHNS, CDR2 SASEGT. In DNA form, the CDR3 reads TGTGCCAGCGGGAGAGCGGGGGGAGGAGATACGCAGTATTTT. Protein sequence: CASGRAGGGDTQYF.

Many counts were recorded for this clonotype. The J gene is TRBJ2-1, the V gene TRBV12-3 or TRBV12-4; the D gene is possibly TRBD2 (6 bases). This CDR3 is 16 amino acids long. The ends were cut back, 4 bases at V and 6 bases at J, with 19 bases in the middle. The CDR3 nucleotides are TGTGCCAGCAGTTCCAATAGCGGTCGGGTGGTCAATGAGCAGTTCTTC. This gives the protein CASSSNSGRVVNEQFF.

This clonotype was counted ten times or more. The gene calls are TRBV12-3 or TRBV12-4 and TRBJ2-1, with 8 nucleotides matching TRBD1. CDR3 size: 13 residues. The V segment lost 4 bases and the J segment 9 bases; nucleotides outside the gene matches: 5. In nucleotides, the CDR3 is TGTGCCAGCAGTTCTACAGGGGGAGGTGAGCAGTTCTTC. Its protein is CASSSTGGGEQFF.

V gene TRBV6-1 combines with J gene TRBJ1-2; a weak D match, TRBD1 (5 bases). The CDR3 consists of 15 residues. The V end was cut by 1 base, the J end by 0 bases, with 9 bases between. Germline V lookup: CDR1 MNHNS, CDR2 SASEGT. CDR3: CASSEGHRTNYGYTF. The CDR3 DNA reads as TGTGCCAGCAGTGAAGGACACAGGACTAACTATGGCTACACCTTC.

This clonotype was found many times. The chain uses TRBV5-1 and TRBJ1-6, with D perhaps matching TRBD1 (5 bases). CDR1 and CDR2 (germline): SGHRS, YFSETQ. The CDR3 runs 15 residues. Trimming left V 6 bases short and J 9 bases short, with 19 bases between. The CDR3 is CASTLDNLSGSPLHF. CDR3 DNA: TGCGCCAGCACCCTGGACAATCTCTCGGGTTCACCCCTCCACTTT.